The present T cell receptor beta chain was sequenced within a study of read filtering for tumor transcriptome and immune sequencing. Across the whole study: Mean patient age was approximately 71 years, range roughly 45 to 85; roughly 18 male, 14 female. General study points: This fraction held mixed bone marrow immune cells after CD138-negative sorting.

This library used approximately 370 ng RNA and molecular barcoded adaptors spanning alpha/delta and beta/gamma chains. MiXCR, applied by TCRdb to the reads, yields one record per CDR3 protein. The repertoire holds some 120,000 distinct CDR3 sequences, with 10% to 15% as singletons. This clonotype came up many times. Antigen unknown. The junction differs from germline at one of its ends, possibly a read error. At the time of active disease, bone marrow was collected from every patient. This CDR3 contains 16 residues. The sample comprised a population of CD138-negative cells sorted from bone marrow. This TCR was sampled from a donor at least 40 years old with multiple myeloma. The gene calls are TRBV12-3 or TRBV12-4 and TRBJ2-3; tentatively, D is TRBD2 (5 bases). The CDR3 nucleotides read TGTGCCAGCAGCTTAGAGCTCGGGGTGGGCACAGATACGCAGTATTTT. Translation gives CASSLELGVGTDTQYF.